Shown below are 12 T cell receptor beta chains from a single sample sequenced in a study of CD8 T cells in Susac syndrome. Random hexamers were used to reverse transcribe the RNA input (about 0.45 to 1 ug). TCRdb re-derived calls from the immunoSEQ multiplex PCR reads in MiXCR, one entry per CDR3 protein. Seen here are under 150,000 distinct CDR3 sequences, approximately 94% observed once, and the top ten hold approximately 0.13%. The specimen was CD4+ T cells from PBMCs. The origin of the receptors is a human donor with multiple sclerosis.

The gene calls are TRBV9 and TRBJ2-1; unclear D gene. V was pared by 0 bases and J by 7 bases, with 14 bases between. Germline V gives CDR1 SGDLS, CDR2 YYNGEE. This CDR3 is built from 15 residues. This CDR3 is CASSVGTILGNEQFF. DNA of the CDR3: TGTGCCAGCAGCGTAGGGACGATACTCGGAAATGAGCAGTTCTTC.

The V call is TRBV4-2, the J call TRBJ2-7; 9 nucleotides match TRBD1. The CDR3 spans 19 residues. The V and J ends lost 5 bases and 4 bases, in that order; junction bases with no gene match: 21. Germline V CDR1 and CDR2: LGHNA, YNFKEQ. In nucleotides, the CDR3 is TGTGCCAGCAGCAGGGTGGGACAGGGAAATTTGGGGACTGATTACGAGCAGTACTTC. It is translated as CASSRVGQGNLGTDYEQYF.

In the case of this clonotype: A junction end diverges from the germline sequence, so it may reflect a read error. The chain couples TRBV7-2 to TRBJ1-1; a weak D match, TRBD1 (6 bases). The CDR3 length is 16 residues. The germline V gene encodes CDR1 SGHTA and CDR2 FQGNSA. CDR3 sequence reads: CASSLGGLGLRDEAFF. The CDR3 DNA reads TGTGCCAGCAGTTTAGGGGGGCTGGGTCTGAGGGATGAAGCTTTCTTT.

The chain carries TRBV7-2 and TRBJ2-3, with 8 bases aligning to TRBD1. The germline CDR1 and CDR2 sequences are SGHTA and FQGNSA. V shed 5 bases and J 3 bases; nucleotides not matched to a gene: 16. The CDR3 consists of 18 residues. In DNA form, the CDR3 reads TGTGCCAGCAGCCGCAGACATTTTCAGGGGGCTTGGACAGATACGCAGTATTTT. It encodes CASSRRHFQGAWTDTQYF.

This rearrangement joins TRBV4-3 to TRBJ1-1, with 7 bases lining up with TRBD1. The germline gives CDR1 LGHNA, CDR2 YSLEER. The CDR3 has 16 amino acids. The junction had 8 bases not matched to a gene; V was cut back by 3 bases and J by 1 base. In DNA form, the CDR3 reads TGCGCCAGCAGCCAGACCTGGAGGGGGCCGAACACTGAAGCTTTCTTT. Protein product: CASSQTWRGPNTEAFF.

The J gene is TRBJ1-2, the V gene TRBV6-2 or TRBV6-3; possibly TRBD1 for D (5 bases). The length of the CDR3 is 15 residues. Germline CDR1 and CDR2: MNHEY and SVGEGT. Trimming shortened V by 2 bases and J by 4 bases, and 14 bases separated the two germline ends. The CDR3 reads CASSYLGANAYGYTF. The DNA of the CDR3 is TGTGCCAGCAGTTACCTAGGGGCGAACGCCTATGGCTACACCTTC.

J is TRBJ2-2 and V is TRBV5-1; TRBD1 is a possible D gene (5 bases). Germline V gives CDR1 SGHRS, CDR2 YFSETQ. The V end lost 4 bases, the J end lost 6 bases, and 10 bases lay between the germline ends. The CDR3 covers 13 residues. This CDR3 reads CASSTQGSGELFF. The CDR3 DNA follows: TGCGCCAGCAGCACGCAGGGATCCGGGGAGCTGTTTTTT.

This clonotype was observed a handful of times. The chain links TRBV6-2 or TRBV6-3 to TRBJ2-5; 8 bases are a match to TRBD1. Per germline, CDR1 MNHEY and CDR2 SVGEGT. V lost 4 bases and J lost 3; bases outside the gene matches: 10. The CDR3 sequence is 16 residues long. The CDR3 region has the DNA TGTGCCAGCAGTTCCCCCCGTGAGACAGGGGAAGAGACCCAGTACTTC. This gives the protein CASSSPRETGEETQYF.

The CDR3 spells CASSSHMNTEAFF. In DNA, the CDR3 is TGTGCCAGCAGCAGCCACATGAACACTGAAGCTTTCTTT. The genes are TRBV7-2 and TRBJ1-1; D uncertain. Trimming shortened V by 5 bases and J by 0 bases, and 7 bases separated the two germline ends. Germline lookup yields CDR1 SGHTA and CDR2 FQGNSA. This CDR3 has 13 amino acids.

The J gene is TRBJ1-1, the V gene TRBV29-1; no reliable D call. CDR3 size: 12 residues. Germline V gene sequence: CDR1 SQVTM, CDR2 ANQGSEA. V lost 4 bases and J lost 0, with 6 bases in between. The CDR3: CSVGRMNTEAFF. CDR3 sequence (DNA): TGCAGCGTTGGACGGATGAACACTGAAGCTTTCTTT.

This chain links TRBV7-9 with TRBJ1-5, with D maybe TRBD1 (6 bases). The CDR3 covers 15 residues. Trimming cost V 1 base and J 3 bases, with 10 bases left between them. Germline V gene sequence: CDR1 SEHNR, CDR2 FQNEAQ (reference sequence). CDR3 bases: TGTGCCAGCAGCTTAGAACAGGGAGACAATCAGCCCCAGCATTTT. The encoded protein is CASSLEQGDNQPQHF.

This chain links TRBV10-3 with TRBJ1-5, with TRBD1 identical over 8 bases. The germline V gene encodes CDR1 ENHRY and CDR2 SYGVKD. The CDR3 loop spans 14 amino acids. Trimming took 7 bases from V and 0 from J; bases not matched to a gene: 2. The CDR3 region is CAIKGQDSNQPQHF. In DNA form, the CDR3 reads TGTGCCATCAAGGGACAGGATAGCAATCAGCCCCAGCATTTT.